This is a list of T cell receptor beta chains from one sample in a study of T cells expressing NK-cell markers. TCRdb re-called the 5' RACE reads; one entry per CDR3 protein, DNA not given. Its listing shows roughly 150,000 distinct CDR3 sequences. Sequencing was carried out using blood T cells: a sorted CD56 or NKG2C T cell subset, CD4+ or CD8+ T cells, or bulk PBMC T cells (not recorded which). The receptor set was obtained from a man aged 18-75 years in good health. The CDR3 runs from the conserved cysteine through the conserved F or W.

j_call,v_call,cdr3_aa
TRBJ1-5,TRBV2,CASSEATGYSNQPQHF
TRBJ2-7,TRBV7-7,CASSMGGSSYEQYF
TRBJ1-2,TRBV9,CASSTHQGPGGYTF
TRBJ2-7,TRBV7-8,CASSNFRDSYEQYF
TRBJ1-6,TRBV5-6,CASSYRTGSSPLHF
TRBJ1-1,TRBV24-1,CATSAATADTEAFF
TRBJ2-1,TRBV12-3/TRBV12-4,CASSLALPGIGPPSEVDEQFF
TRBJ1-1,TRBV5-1,CASSLTGGATEAFF
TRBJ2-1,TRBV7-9,CASSLDRGDEQFF
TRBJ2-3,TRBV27,CASSLRGSSTDTQYF
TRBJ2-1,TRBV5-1,CASSLVPPDGGHEQFF
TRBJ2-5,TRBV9,CASSVEQGRGETQYF
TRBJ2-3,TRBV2,CASSELADPIADTQYF
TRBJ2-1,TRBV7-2,CASSLVMSGYLGNEQFF
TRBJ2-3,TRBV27,CASSLGTGAADTQYF
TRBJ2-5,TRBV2,CASRFQGLLETQYF
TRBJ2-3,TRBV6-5,CASSFAGTSGVSTDTQYF
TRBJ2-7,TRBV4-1,CASSQTGESYEQYF
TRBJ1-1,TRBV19,CASSIEGDPEAFF
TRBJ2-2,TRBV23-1,CASSQSEGDNTGELFF
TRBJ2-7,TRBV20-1,CSAVSSYEQYF
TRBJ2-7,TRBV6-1,CASSLVSFTYEQYF
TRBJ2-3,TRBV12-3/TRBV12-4,CASSTSGGTDTQYF
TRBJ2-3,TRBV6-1,CASTPGLAAPDTQYF
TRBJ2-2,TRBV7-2,CASSLGVELFF
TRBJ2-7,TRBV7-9,CASSLGGAGTSYEQYF
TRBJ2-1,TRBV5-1,CASSLEPTGWAYNEQFF
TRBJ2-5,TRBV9,CASSGTGGRETQYF
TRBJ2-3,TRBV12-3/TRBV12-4,CASSLGGRRTDTQYF
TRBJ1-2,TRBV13,CASSRGTALGYTF
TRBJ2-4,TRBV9,CASSSEGDWGIQYF
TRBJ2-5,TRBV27,CASSPLGRGVQETQYF
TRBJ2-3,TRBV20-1,CSARDPLAGLDSTSTDTQYF
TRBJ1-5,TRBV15,CATSRDWRGAPNQPQHF
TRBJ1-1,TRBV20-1,CSAGTGEILTYMNTEAFF
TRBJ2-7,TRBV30,CAWSDSYTGGQYF
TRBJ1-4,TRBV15,CATSGRPGDEKLFF
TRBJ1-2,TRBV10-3,CAINRDRDGINYGYTF
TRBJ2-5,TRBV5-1,CATAGDQETQYF
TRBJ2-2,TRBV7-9,CASSLAREPTGELFF